The 3 T cell receptor beta chains below all came from one sample that was sequenced in a study of T cell responses to AZD1222 COVID-19 vaccine. The protocol was immunoSEQ multiplex PCR, while the TCRdb copy is restricted to in-frame clones and leaves out a portion. The sample lists some 140,000 clones, around 85% occurring once. The material sequenced was peripheral blood, taken on day 0 of MenACWY control vaccination. The receptors were gathered from an adult in good health.

This clone has only a few counts. The chain joins TRBV28 to TRBJ2-3; no firm D call. This CDR3 contains 17 residues. V lost 2 bases to trimming and J lost 0 bases, with 15 bases between them. CDR1 is MDHEN, CDR2 SYDVKM, per germline. CDR3 region: CASSLPLLGTSTDTQYF. The CDR3 bases are TGTGCCAGCAGTTTACCACTGCTAGGCACTAGCACAGATACGCAGTATTTT. Together with reference TRBV28 and TRBJ2-3, the CDR3 gives the full variable domain: DVKVTQSSRYLVKRTGEKVFLECVQDMDHENMFWYRQDPGLGLRLIYFSYDVKMKEKGDIPEGYSVSREKKERFSLILESASTNQTSMYLCASSLPLLGTSTDTQYFGPGTRLTVL.

This chain connects TRBV7-2 to TRBJ2-3; D unclear. Germline V gives CDR1 SGHTA, CDR2 FQGNSA. The V end lost 7 bases, the J end lost 8 bases, and 19 bases lay between the germline ends. The length of the CDR3 is 14 residues. The CDR3 here is CASIKYGPRGTQYF. The CDR3 nucleotides are TGTGCCAGCATCAAGTATGGCCCCCGAGGTACGCAGTATTTT.

This clone has a handful of counts. The gene calls are TRBV2 and TRBJ2-7; D remains unclear. This CDR3 is built from 12 residues. V lost 4 bases and J 4 bases, leaving 8 bases between the germline ends. Germline CDR1 SNHLY, CDR2 FYNNEI. The CDR3 nucleotides read TGTGCCAGCAGTGTGAGTATTTACGAGCAGTACTTC. The encoded protein is CASSVSIYEQYF.